These 31 T cell receptor beta chains were all obtained from the same sample, sequenced in a study of blood T cell repertoires in COVID-19. Method: immunoSEQ multiplex PCR; TCRdb's copy keeps in-frame clones and lacks some. The sample has under 350,000 clones; around 89% are singletons. The sequenced sample consisted of peripheral blood. The receptors shown here come from a middle-aged man with acute or convalescent COVID-19.

The CDR3 sequence is CATGTGGFLNTEAFF. In DNA, the CDR3 is TGTGCCACCGGGACAGGGGGCTTTTTGAACACTGAAGCTTTCTTT. The chain links TRBV19 to TRBJ1-1; 12 nucleotides line up with TRBD1. Per germline, CDR1 LNHDA and CDR2 SQIVND (reference sequence). The CDR3 is made up of 15 amino acids. With 10 bases clipped from V and 0 bases from J, the junction kept 6 bases outside the gene matches.

V gene TRBV5-1 combines with J gene TRBJ1-3; tentative D call: TRBD1 (5 bases). V gave up 2 bases and J gave up 1 base, with 13 bases separating them. The CDR3 runs 16 residues. Looked up from germline, CDR1 is SGHRS and CDR2 is YFSETQ. The CDR3 loop reads CASSLGDSPSGNTIYF. As DNA, the CDR3 is TGCGCCAGCAGCTTAGGAGACAGTCCGTCTGGAAACACCATATATTTT.

The chain joins TRBV5-4 to TRBJ2-7, with 7 bases that match TRBD1. Per germline, CDR1 SGHNT and CDR2 YYREEE (reference sequence). V trimming: 2 bases; J trimming: 0 bases; junction bases outside the gene matches: 2. There are 14 residues in the CDR3. The CDR3 DNA follows: TGTGCCAGCAGCTTAGAGGGGGCCTCCTACGAGCAGTACTTC. The encoded protein is CASSLEGASYEQYF.

The genes are TRBV24-1 and TRBJ1-4; the match to TRBD1 covers 7 bases. V was clipped by 4 bases and J by 8 bases; unmatched bases: 9. Germline CDR1 and CDR2: KGHDR and SFDVKD. This CDR3 comprises 15 residues. The CDR3 DNA reads as TGTGCCACCAGTGAAACTGACAGGGTGGAAGAAAAACTGTTTTTT. Amino acid sequence: CATSETDRVEEKLFF.

The chain recombines TRBV10-2 with TRBJ1-1, with unresolved D. V dropped 11 bases and J dropped 1 base, with 17 bases sitting between them. CDR3 length equals 14 residues. CDR1 WSHSY and CDR2 SAAADI come from the germline V gene. CDR3 bases: TGCGCCTCCAAGAATGGACTTTCGAACACTGAAGCTTTCTTT. Residues: CASKNGLSNTEAFF.

The chain joins TRBV10-2 to TRBJ1-5; a possible D gene is TRBD1 (5 bases). CDR1 and CDR2 (germline): WSHSY, SAAADI. The CDR3 has 13 amino acids. Trimming took off 5 bases at V and 7 bases at J, with 12 bases between the two ends. The CDR3: CASSFRVGQPQHF. In DNA, the CDR3 is TGCGCCAGCAGTTTCAGGGTTGGACAGCCCCAGCATTTT.

This sequence joins TRBV3-1 (or the pseudogene TRBV3-2) and TRBJ1-2, with D perhaps TRBD1 (5 bases). Trimming shortened V by 1 base and J by 8 bases, and 5 bases separated the two germline ends. The CDR3 covers 11 residues. Per the germline V gene, CDR1 is LGHDT and CDR2 is YNNKEL (reference sequence). The CDR3 here is CASSQGTGYTF. DNA for the CDR3: TGTGCCAGCAGCCAAGGGACAGGCTACACCTTC.

V gene TRBV18 combines with J gene TRBJ1-4; weak D call: TRBD1 (6 bases). Trimming shortened V by 3 bases and J by 5 bases, and 19 bases separated the two germline ends. The germline V gene has CDR1 KGHSH and CDR2 LQKENI. The CDR3 covers 17 residues. DNA of the CDR3: TGTGCCAGCTCACCGGGAGGGACCGGGACAAGGAATGAAAAACTGTTTTTT. Amino acids: CASSPGGTGTRNEKLFF.

This chain connects TRBV7-9 to TRBJ2-2; D is uncertain. The CDR3 has 13 residues. Germline CDR1 SEHNR, CDR2 FQNEAQ (reference sequence). V lost 5 bases, J lost 7 bases, and 11 bases lay in between. CDR3 in amino acids: CASSLNRVGELFF. Here the CDR3 DNA reads TGTGCCAGCAGCCTTAACCGGGTCGGGGAGCTGTTTTTT.

The gene calls are TRBV7-9 and TRBJ1-2, with D possibly TRBD1 on 6 matching bases. In germline, CDR1 is SEHNR, CDR2 FQNEAQ (reference sequence). The CDR3 length is 16 residues. Between the trimmed V and J ends, which lost 5 bases and 10 bases, there was a span of 26 bases. The CDR3 loop is CASSPSISQQGDIYTF. CDR3 nucleotides: TGTGCCAGCAGCCCATCCATATCCCAACAGGGAGATATCTACACCTTC.

This chain links TRBV12-1 with TRBJ1-1; the D call of TRBD1 is as the table states it, not checked on the DNA. TRBV12-1 is a documented pseudogene. This CDR3 spans 16 amino acids. CDR3 residues: CASSGDRRRKNTEAFF. The CDR3 bases are TGTGCCAGCAGCGGGGACAGGCGTCGAAAGAACACTGAAGCTTTCTTT.

This clone showed up just once. This sequence joins TRBV7-9 and TRBJ1-1; a possible D gene is TRBD1 (5 bases). The germline V gene has CDR1 SEHNR and CDR2 FQNEAQ (reference sequence). This CDR3 comprises 14 residues. V was pared by 4 bases and J by 1 base, with 10 bases between. The CDR3 bases are TGTGCCAGCAGCTCTCATCAGGGGAACACTGAAGCTTTCTTT. This sequence encodes CASSSHQGNTEAFF.

V and J are TRBV24-1 and TRBJ2-2; D may be TRBD1 (6 bases). V gave up 3 bases and J gave up 5 bases, with 12 bases separating them. Germline V gene sequence: CDR1 KGHDR, CDR2 SFDVKD. This CDR3 spans 15 amino acids. Here the CDR3 DNA reads TGTGCCACCAGTGATGTCGACAGGAAAACCGGGGAGCTGTTTTTT. As protein: CATSDVDRKTGELFF.

The gene calls are TRBV15 and TRBJ1-6; a possible D gene is TRBD1 (6 bases). This CDR3 has 12 residues. V dropped 9 bases and J dropped 10 bases, with 13 bases sitting between them. Germline loops: CDR1 LNHNV, CDR2 YYDKDF (reference sequence). CDR3 residues: CATQGVGSPLHF. In DNA, the CDR3 is TGTGCCACACAGGGTGTCGGATCACCCCTCCACTTT.

This chain uses TRBV15 with TRBJ2-7, with unresolved D. V lost 1 base, J lost 1 base, and 5 bases lay in between. Germline-derived CDR1 and CDR2 are LNHNV and YYDKDF (reference sequence). This CDR3 region has 13 residues. CDR3 residues: CATSRASSYEQYF. As DNA, the CDR3 is TGTGCCACCAGCAGAGCCTCTTCCTACGAGCAGTACTTC.

This chain connects TRBV3-1 (or the pseudogene TRBV3-2) to TRBJ1-1; D is undetermined. V lost 5 bases to trimming and J lost 4 bases, with 20 bases between them. This CDR3 has 16 residues. Germline V gene data show CDR1 as LGHDT and CDR2 as YNNKEL (reference sequence). This CDR3 reads CASSFPSGRGGTEAFF. CDR3 DNA sequence: TGTGCCAGCAGCTTCCCCTCGGGGAGAGGAGGCACTGAAGCTTTCTTT.

The chain joins TRBV11-2 to TRBJ2-1; tentatively, D is TRBD2 (6 bases). Germline V lookup: CDR1 SGHAT, CDR2 FQNNGV. The CDR3 has 19 residues. Trimming cost V 1 base and J 0 bases, with 19 bases left between them. The CDR3 sequence is CASSLGGGLSSSSYNEQFF. The DNA of the CDR3 is TGTGCCAGCAGCTTAGGGGGAGGCCTAAGTTCAAGCTCCTACAATGAGCAGTTCTTC.

The chain joins TRBV5-1 to TRBJ1-2; no definite D call. Germline V gene sequence: CDR1 SGHRS, CDR2 YFSETQ. This CDR3 is 13 amino acids long. V lost 4 bases, J lost 4 bases, and 11 bases lay in between. The CDR3 spells CASSTEAFYGYTF. Here the CDR3 DNA reads TGCGCCAGCAGCACCGAGGCTTTCTATGGCTACACCTTC.

The chain couples TRBV5-4 to TRBJ1-2; no clear D. V was trimmed by 4 bases and J by 4 bases, leaving 14 bases between them. The CDR3 sequence is 14 residues long. Germline V gene sequence: CDR1 SGHNT, CDR2 YYREEE (reference sequence). The CDR3 DNA is TGTGCCAGCAGCGCCCAACAGAGTCGCTATGGCTACACCTTC. As protein: CASSAQQSRYGYTF.

The V and J genes are TRBV19 and TRBJ1-2; 11 nucleotides align to TRBD1. J gave up 7 bases and V 5 bases, and 9 bases lay outside the gene matches. Looked up from germline, CDR1 is LNHDA and CDR2 is SQIVND (reference sequence). The CDR3 has 15 amino acids. CDR3 region: CASSVFGQGASGYTF. Written as DNA, the CDR3 is TGTGCCAGTAGTGTATTCGGACAGGGGGCGTCTGGCTACACCTTC.

The chain has TRBV5-1 and TRBJ1-1; D perhaps matches TRBD1 (6 bases). V was shortened by 1 base and J by 1 base, with 8 bases between the two germline ends. The V gene's germline CDR1 is SGHRS and CDR2 YFSETQ. The length of the CDR3 is 14 residues. Here the CDR3 DNA reads TGCGCCAGCAGCTTGATACAGGGGAACACTGAAGCTTTCTTT. Its protein product is CASSLIQGNTEAFF.

The V call is TRBV29-1, the J call TRBJ2-7; 8 bases match TRBD1. The CDR3 runs 14 residues. Trimming cost V 1 base and J 5 bases; bases outside gene matches: 7. CDR1 SQVTM and CDR2 ANQGSEA come from the germline V gene. CDR3 residues: CSVEGVWTGNEQYF. The CDR3 nucleotides read TGCAGCGTTGAAGGGGTATGGACAGGGAACGAGCAGTACTTC.

This clone was seen a few times. The gene calls are TRBV3-1 (or the pseudogene TRBV3-2) and TRBJ2-7; TRBD1 might be the D (5 bases). The CDR3 contains 13 residues. V gave up 3 bases and J gave up 3 bases, with 9 bases separating them. CDR1 is LGHDT, CDR2 YNNKEL, per germline (reference sequence). This CDR3 reads CASSHTTGYEQYF. The CDR3, as DNA: TGTGCCAGCAGCCATACAACAGGCTACGAGCAGTACTTC.

The genes are TRBV5-6 and TRBJ1-3; D perhaps matches TRBD1 (6 bases). CDR1 is SGHDT and CDR2 is YYEEEE in the germline V gene. The ends were cut back, 5 bases at V and 4 bases at J, with 13 bases in the middle. The length of the CDR3 is 14 residues. CDR3 sequence: CASSSARGGNTIYF. The CDR3, as DNA: TGTGCCAGCAGTTCCGCCAGGGGCGGAAACACCATATATTTT.

This chain connects TRBV10-3 to TRBJ2-2; a weak D match, TRBD1 (6 bases). CDR1 and CDR2 (germline): ENHRY, SYGVKD. Trimming cost V 8 bases and J 4 bases, with 11 bases left between them. The CDR3 contains 13 residues. The CDR3 protein is CAIGSGVTGELFF. The CDR3 DNA sequence: TGTGCCATCGGCTCAGGGGTCACCGGGGAGCTGTTTTTT.

This rearrangement joins TRBV10-3 to TRBJ1-1; D might be TRBD1 (6 bases). CDR1 and CDR2 (germline): ENHRY, SYGVKD. The V end lost 4 bases, the J end lost 6 bases, and 15 bases lay between the germline ends. This CDR3 is built from 14 residues. The CDR3: CAISVGGRRSEAFF. The CDR3 DNA sequence: TGTGCCATCAGTGTGGGGGGGCGAAGGTCTGAAGCTTTCTTT.

V is TRBV5-1 and J is TRBJ1-1; D is ambiguous. V lost 5 bases and J lost 1, with 12 bases in between. Germline values: CDR1 SGHRS, CDR2 YFSETQ. The CDR3 spans 14 residues. Here the CDR3 reads CASSTAVANTEAFF. CDR3 bases: TGCGCCAGCAGTACCGCAGTGGCGAACACTGAAGCTTTCTTT. Based on the CDR3 plus reference TRBV5-1 and TRBJ1-1, the full variable domain is KAGVTQTPRYLIKTRGQQVTLSCSPISGHRSVSWYQQTPGQGLQFLFEYFSETQRNKGNFPGRFSGRQFSNSRSEMNVSTLELGDSALYLCASSTAVANTEAFFGQGTRLTVV.

The rearrangement links TRBV2 to TRBJ1-4; D gene uncertain. The length of the CDR3 is 13 residues. V was trimmed by 1 base and J by 8 bases, leaving 8 bases between them. Germline-derived CDR1 and CDR2 are SNHLY and FYNNEI. The CDR3 loop is CASSEEAGEKLFF. The DNA of the CDR3 is TGTGCCAGCAGTGAAGAGGCAGGCGAAAAACTGTTTTTT.

The J gene is TRBJ2-2, the V gene TRBV3-1 (or the pseudogene TRBV3-2), with TRBD2 matching over 7 bases. The CDR3 loop spans 16 amino acids. J gave up 7 bases and V 5 bases, and 13 bases lay outside the gene matches. CDR1 and CDR2 (germline): LGHDT, YNNKEL (reference sequence). The CDR3 nucleotides are TGTGCCAGCAGCTCCAGAGGGAGGGGATTCGGCGGGGAGCTGTTTTTT. Translated, it gives CASSSRGRGFGGELFF.

The J gene is TRBJ2-7, the V gene TRBV7-9, with D tentatively TRBD1 (5 bases). There are 14 residues in the CDR3. The germline V and J ends were trimmed by 7 bases and 4 bases, with 17 bases remaining between them. Germline V gene sequence: CDR1 SEHNR, CDR2 FQNEAQ (reference sequence). CDR3 sequence: CASTSTSGFYEQYF. In DNA, the CDR3 is TGTGCCAGCACCAGCACGTCAGGGTTTTACGAGCAGTACTTC.

The CDR3 region has the DNA TGCAGCGTTGACTACGGGGCCTACGAGCAGTACTTC. Translating gives CSVDYGAYEQYF. The gene calls are TRBV29-1 and TRBJ2-7; D may be TRBD2 (5 bases). Trimming removed 3 bases from V and 2 bases from J, with 8 bases in between. The germline CDR1 and CDR2 sequences are SQVTM and ANQGSEA. The CDR3 totals 12 residues.